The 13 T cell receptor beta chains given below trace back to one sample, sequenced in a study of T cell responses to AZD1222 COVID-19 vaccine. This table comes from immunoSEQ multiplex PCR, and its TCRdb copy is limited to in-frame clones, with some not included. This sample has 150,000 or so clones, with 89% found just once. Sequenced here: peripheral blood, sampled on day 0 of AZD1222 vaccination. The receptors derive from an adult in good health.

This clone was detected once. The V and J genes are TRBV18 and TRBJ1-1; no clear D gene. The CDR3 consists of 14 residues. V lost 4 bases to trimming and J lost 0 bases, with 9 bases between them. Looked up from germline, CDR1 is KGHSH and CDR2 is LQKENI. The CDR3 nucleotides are TGTGCCAGCTCACGAGCGTTCATGAACACTGAAGCTTTCTTT. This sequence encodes CASSRAFMNTEAFF.

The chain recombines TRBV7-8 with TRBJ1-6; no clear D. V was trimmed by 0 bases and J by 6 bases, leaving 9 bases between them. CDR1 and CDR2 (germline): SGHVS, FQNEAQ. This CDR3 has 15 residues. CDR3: CASSLALHANSPLHF. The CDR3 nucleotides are TGTGCCAGCAGCTTAGCGCTACACGCTAATTCACCCCTCCACTTT.

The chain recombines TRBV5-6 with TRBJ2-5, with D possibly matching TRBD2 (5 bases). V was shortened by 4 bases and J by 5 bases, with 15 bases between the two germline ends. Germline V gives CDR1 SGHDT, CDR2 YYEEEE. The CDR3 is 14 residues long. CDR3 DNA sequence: TGTGCCAGCAGCCCAGGAGGAGGCCATGAGACCCAGTACTTC. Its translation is CASSPGGGHETQYF. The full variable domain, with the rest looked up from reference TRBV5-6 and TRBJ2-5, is DAGVTQSPTHLIKTRGQQVTLRCSPKSGHDTVSWYQQALGQGPQFIFQYYEEEERQRGNFPDRFSGHQFPNYSSELNVNALLLGDSALYLCASSPGGGHETQYFGPGTRLLVL.

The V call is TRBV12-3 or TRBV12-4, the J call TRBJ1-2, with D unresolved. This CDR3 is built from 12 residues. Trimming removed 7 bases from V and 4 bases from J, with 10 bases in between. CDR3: CASIGFGYGYTF. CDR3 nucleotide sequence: TGTGCCAGCATCGGCTTCGGCTATGGCTACACCTTC.

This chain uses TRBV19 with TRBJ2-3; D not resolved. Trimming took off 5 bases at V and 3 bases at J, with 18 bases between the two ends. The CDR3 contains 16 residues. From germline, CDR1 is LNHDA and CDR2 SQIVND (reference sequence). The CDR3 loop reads CASSLPDQPGTDTQYF. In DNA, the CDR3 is TGTGCCAGTAGTCTCCCTGACCAACCCGGGACAGATACGCAGTATTTT.

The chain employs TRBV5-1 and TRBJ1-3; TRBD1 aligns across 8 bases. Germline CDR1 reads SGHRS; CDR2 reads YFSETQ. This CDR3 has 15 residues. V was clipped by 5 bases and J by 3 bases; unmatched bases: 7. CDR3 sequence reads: CASSSTGVFGNTIYF. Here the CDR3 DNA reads TGCGCCAGCAGTTCGACAGGGGTCTTTGGAAACACCATATATTTT. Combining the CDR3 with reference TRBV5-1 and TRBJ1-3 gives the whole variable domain KAGVTQTPRYLIKTRGQQVTLSCSPISGHRSVSWYQQTPGQGLQFLFEYFSETQRNKGNFPGRFSGRQFSNSRSEMNVSTLELGDSALYLCASSSTGVFGNTIYFGEGSWLTVV.

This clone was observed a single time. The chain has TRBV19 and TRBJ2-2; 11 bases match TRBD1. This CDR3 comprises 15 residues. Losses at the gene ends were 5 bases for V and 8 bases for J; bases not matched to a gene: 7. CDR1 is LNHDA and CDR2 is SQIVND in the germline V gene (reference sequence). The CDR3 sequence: CASSWTGGAIGELFF. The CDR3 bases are TGTGCCAGTAGTTGGACAGGGGGCGCGATAGGGGAGCTGTTTTTT.

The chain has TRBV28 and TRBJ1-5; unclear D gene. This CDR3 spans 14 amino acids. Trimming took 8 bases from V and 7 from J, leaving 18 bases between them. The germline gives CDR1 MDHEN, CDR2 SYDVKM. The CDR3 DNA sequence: TGTGCCAGCCACTTTAGTTTTCTGGGGCAGCCCCAGCATTTT. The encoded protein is CASHFSFLGQPQHF.

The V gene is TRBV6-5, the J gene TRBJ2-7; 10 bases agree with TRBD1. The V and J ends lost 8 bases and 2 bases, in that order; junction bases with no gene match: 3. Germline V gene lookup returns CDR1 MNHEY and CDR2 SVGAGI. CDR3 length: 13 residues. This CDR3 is CASGDRGPYEQYF. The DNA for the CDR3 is TGTGCCAGCGGGGACAGGGGTCCCTACGAGCAGTACTTC.

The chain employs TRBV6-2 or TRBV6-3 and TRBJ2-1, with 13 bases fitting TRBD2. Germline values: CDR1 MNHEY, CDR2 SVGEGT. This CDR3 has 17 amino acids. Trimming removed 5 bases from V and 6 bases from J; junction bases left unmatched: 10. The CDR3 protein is CASSKLAGGDFRNEQFF. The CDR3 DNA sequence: TGTGCCAGCAGTAAACTAGCGGGAGGGGATTTCCGCAATGAGCAGTTCTTC.

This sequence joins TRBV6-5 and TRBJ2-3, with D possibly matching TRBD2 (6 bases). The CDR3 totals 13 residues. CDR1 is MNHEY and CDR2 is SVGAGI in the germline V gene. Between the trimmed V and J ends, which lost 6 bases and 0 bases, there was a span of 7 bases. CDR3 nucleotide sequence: TGTGCCAGCAGGCTAGCGAGCACAGATACGCAGTATTTT. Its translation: CASRLASTDTQYF.

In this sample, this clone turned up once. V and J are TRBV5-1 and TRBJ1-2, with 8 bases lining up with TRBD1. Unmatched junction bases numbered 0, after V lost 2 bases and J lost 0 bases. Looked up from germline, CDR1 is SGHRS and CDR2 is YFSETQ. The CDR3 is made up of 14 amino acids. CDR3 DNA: TGCGCCAGCAGCTTACAGGGGGCTAACTATGGCTACACCTTC. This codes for CASSLQGANYGYTF.

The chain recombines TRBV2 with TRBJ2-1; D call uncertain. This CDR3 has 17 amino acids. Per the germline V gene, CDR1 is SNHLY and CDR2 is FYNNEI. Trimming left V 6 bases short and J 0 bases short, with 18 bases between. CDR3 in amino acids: CASSRQDPRSSYNEQFF. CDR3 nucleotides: TGTGCCAGCAGCCGGCAGGACCCGAGAAGCTCCTACAATGAGCAGTTCTTC.